This T cell receptor (beta chain) was captured in a study of blood T cell repertoires in COVID-19. Under the authors' procedure: Estimation of nucleated cell counts relied on the amplification of reference gene primers. Clones were sequenced by immunoSEQ multiplex PCR, and TCRdb holds only the in-frame ones, with some missing. V and J calls and clone size come straight from that table; D and trimming were deduced from the DNA. The data contain 310,000 or so clones, 87% of them singletons. This CDR3 spans 13 amino acids. Germline lookup yields CDR1 SEHNR and CDR2 FQNEAQ (reference sequence). The V and J ends lost 1 base and 5 bases, in that order; junction bases with no gene match: 1. Worth noting for this clone: The sample holds other DNA sequences that translate to the same CDR3.

The sample comprised PBMCs or T cells enriched from blood (not recorded which). The V call is TRBV7-9, the J call TRBJ2-5; 7 nucleotides align to TRBD2. This receptor was taken from a woman between 18 and 29 years old who had recovered from COVID-19. The CDR3 DNA follows: TGTGCCAGCAGCTTAGGCGGGAGCGAGACCCAGTACTTC. This translates into CASSLGGSETQYF.